A selection of T cell receptor beta chains follows, all from one sample in a study of control samples from healthy donors and cancer patients. TCRdb's copy holds only in-frame clones and misses some; the assay was immunoSEQ multiplex PCR. Seen here are approximately 100,000 clones, about 89% observed once, and the top ten hold over 6.5%. The specimen sequenced was blood. The receptor source for this set is a man aged 25 to 40 in good health. Each CDR3 is given with its conserved first and last residue. The D gene is left open where the match is weak. Some rows have no size entry. The others give once, few or many, or a class for an expanded clone.

D | J | V | size | DNA | CDR3
. | TRBJ1-1 | TRBV6-5 | . | TGTGCCAGCAGTTTCGGGGGGAACACTGAAGCTTTCTTT | CASSFGGNTEAFF
TRBD1 | TRBJ1-1 | TRBV4-1 | few | TGCGCCAGCAGCCAATCTGGGACAGGGGGCAGCACTGAAGCTTTCTTT | CASSQSGTGGSTEAFF
TRBD2 | TRBJ2-2 | TRBV2 | many | TGTGCCAGCAGCCGGACTAGCGGGAGCAGTGGCGGGGAGCTGTTTTTT | CASSRTSGSSGGELFF
. | TRBJ2-1 | TRBV27 | . | TGTGCCAGCAGTTTATCGGGGCAAACCTACTCCTACAATGAGCAGTTCTTC | CASSLSGQTYSYNEQFF
TRBD1 | TRBJ1-3 | TRBV29-1 | . | TGCAGCGTTGGACAGGGTGACTCTGGAAACACCATATATTTT | CSVGQGDSGNTIYF
. | TRBJ1-3 | TRBV28 | . | TGTGCCAGCAAAGGCAGCTCTTCTGGAAACACCATATATTTT | CASKGSSSGNTIYF
. | TRBJ2-7 | TRBV2 | . | TGTGCCAGCAGTGTTGCCGGAAAAACCTACGAGCAGTACTTC | CASSVAGKTYEQYF
TRBD1 | TRBJ1-4 | TRBV30 | . | TGTGCCTGGAGTATGGGACAGGGGGGTACTAATGAAAAACTGTTTTTT | CAWSMGQGGTNEKLFF
. | TRBJ1-1 | TRBV30 | . | TGTGCCTGGAGGGAGCTATCGAACACTGAAGCTTTCTTT | CAWRELSNTEAFF
. | TRBJ2-1 | TRBV19 | . | TGTGCCAGTAGTATAGGAGGGGGGCAAGAGCAGTTCTTC | CASSIGGGQEQFF
TRBD2 | TRBJ2-3 | TRBV14 | . | TGTGCCAGCAGACCGACTAGCGGTAGCACAGATACGCAGTATTTT | CASRPTSGSTDTQYF
. | TRBJ2-7 | TRBV2 | . | TGTGCCACCGCCCTGGGACACTTTATAGGGTACGAGCAGTACTTC | CATALGHFIGYEQYF
TRBD1 | TRBJ1-1 | TRBV15 | . | TGTGCCACCAGCAGCCAGCTGGGCAGGGGGGACACTGAAGCTTTCTTT | CATSSQLGRGDTEAFF
TRBD1 | TRBJ1-2 | TRBV27 | . | TGTGCCAGCAGTTACGACCGGACAGGGGTGGGCTACACCTTC | CASSYDRTGVGYTF
. | TRBJ2-2 | TRBV2 | . | TGTGCCAGCAGTGACGAGGAGGGGTATGCCGGGGAGCTGTTTTTT | CASSDEEGYAGELFF
. | TRBJ1-4 | TRBV30 | . | TGTGCCTGGAGTGTACTGGAGTGGTCGACTAATGAAAAACTGTTTTTT | CAWSVLEWSTNEKLFF
. | TRBJ2-3 | TRBV19 | . | TGTGCCAGTAGTATAGTGGCCGGGGGTAGCACAGATACGCAGTATTTT | CASSIVAGGSTDTQYF
. | TRBJ1-1 | TRBV5-4 | . | TGTGCCAGCAGCTCTGGGGGGGCTTATAGGAACACTGAAGCTTTCTTT | CASSSGGAYRNTEAFF
. | TRBJ2-3 | TRBV3-1/TRBV3-2 | . | TGTGCCAGCAGCCCTCGCATCCCGGCGAATACGCAGTATTTT | CASSPRIPANTQYF
. | TRBJ2-1 | TRBV5-4 | . | TGTGCCAGCAGCCGATCCTACAATGAGCAGTTCTTC | CASSRSYNEQFF
. | TRBJ1-6 | TRBV7-9 | . | TGTGCCAGCAGAGGACCGAATTCACCCCTCCACTTT | CASRGPNSPLHF
. | TRBJ1-6 | TRBV6-5 | . | TGTGCCAGCACTCCGGGCCTTTCCTCACCCCTCCACTTT | CASTPGLSSPLHF
. | TRBJ2-5 | TRBV6-5 | once | TGTGCCAGCAGTTATAGCCGGGAGACCCAGTACTTC | CASSYSRETQYF
TRBD1 | TRBJ2-5 | TRBV9 | . | TGTGCCAGCAGTCGCACCACAGGGGACCAAGAGACCCAGTACTTC | CASSRTTGDQETQYF
TRBD1 | TRBJ1-5 | TRBV20-1 | . | TGCAGTGCTAGTGGCAGGGGGATTCGTCAGCCCCAGCATTTT | CSASGRGIRQPQHF
. | TRBJ2-3 | TRBV30 | . | TGTGCCTGGAGTGTACCGGGGGCTAGCACAGATACGCAGTATTTT | CAWSVPGASTDTQYF
. | TRBJ1-1 | TRBV30 | once | TGTGCCTGGAGTGTACTTGCCACTGAAGCTTTCTTT | CAWSVLATEAFF
. | TRBJ2-7 | TRBV5-6 | . | TGTGCCAGCAGCTTGTTAGACAGCTCCTACGAGCAGTACTTC | CASSLLDSSYEQYF
. | TRBJ1-6 | TRBV6-6 | . | TGTGCCAGCAGTTACGCAGGGGAATCACCCCTCCACTTT | CASSYAGESPLHF
. | TRBJ2-3 | TRBV9 | once | TGTGCCAGCAGCGCCCCTATCGCAGTAGGAGGCACGCAGTATTTT | CASSAPIAVGGTQYF
TRBD1 | TRBJ1-1 | TRBV5-1 | . | TGCGCCAGCAGCGGGCACAGGGGGAACACTGAAGCTTTCTTT | CASSGHRGNTEAFF
. | TRBJ2-5 | TRBV5-4 | once | TGTGCCAGCAGCTTGAAGGGAGTAAGGGAGACCCAGTACTTC | CASSLKGVRETQYF
. | TRBJ2-7 | TRBV28 | . | TGTGCCAGCAGGGGCCCCAACGCTAGCGAGCAGTACTTC | CASRGPNASEQYF
TRBD2 | TRBJ2-1 | TRBV4-1 | . | TGCGCCAGCAGCCAAGAAGGCGGGGGGAGTATCAATGAGCAGTTCTTC | CASSQEGGGSINEQFF
. | TRBJ1-2 | TRBV14 | . | TGTGCCAGCAGCCAAGCCAGATACTATGGCTACACCTTC | CASSQARYYGYTF
. | TRBJ1-2 | TRBV7-3 | . | TGTGCCAGCAGTCCGCACGGGGACGGGGGCTACACCTTC | CASSPHGDGGYTF
. | TRBJ1-1 | TRBV7-7 | . | TGTGCCAGCAGCTTAGGCAGGGTACTGCCGAACACTGAAGCTTTCTTT | CASSLGRVLPNTEAFF
TRBD1 | TRBJ2-5 | TRBV14 | . | TGTGCCAGCAGCCAAGATATAGGGGGCAGAGAGACCCAGTACTTC | CASSQDIGGRETQYF
. | TRBJ1-2 | TRBV3-1/TRBV3-2 | . | TGTGCCAGCAGCCAAGGGACGGAGGGGTATGGCTACACCTTC | CASSQGTEGYGYTF
. | TRBJ2-1 | TRBV10-3 | . | TGTGCCATCAGTGAGAGTGGCAGCCCCCGGGGCTCCTACAATGAGCAGTTCTTC | CAISESGSPRGSYNEQFF
TRBD1 | TRBJ2-1 | TRBV2 | . | TGTGCCAGCATGCGGGACAGGGGCGCACTTTTCAATGAGCAGTTCTTC | CASMRDRGALFNEQFF
TRBD1 | TRBJ2-5 | TRBV2 | few | TGTGCCAGCAGTGACGCAGGGGGCTGGGGGAGACAAGAGACCCAGTACTTC | CASSDAGGWGRQETQYF
. | TRBJ2-2 | TRBV7-6 | . | TGTGCCAGCAGCTTAGAGCGTGGGTCGGCGAACACCGGGGAGCTGTTTTTT | CASSLERGSANTGELFF
. | TRBJ1-2 | TRBV5-1 | . | TGCGCCAGCAGCTTTATACTCGACAAGAACTATGGCTACACCTTC | CASSFILDKNYGYTF
. | TRBJ1-1 | TRBV7-9 | once | TGTGCCAGCAGTTTCAGGGTAGGCACTGAAGCTTTCTTT | CASSFRVGTEAFF
TRBD1 | TRBJ1-2 | TRBV7-9 | . | TGTGCCAGCAGCTTCGCAGGGGGCGTCTATGGCTACACCTTC | CASSFAGGVYGYTF
TRBD1 | TRBJ1-1 | TRBV7-8 | . | TGTGCCAGCAGCGCAACAGGGGGCCGCACTGAAGCTTTCTTT | CASSATGGRTEAFF
TRBD1 | TRBJ1-3 | TRBV2 | . | TGTGCCAGCAGGTCGGGACAGGGGATTGGAAACACCATATATTTT | CASRSGQGIGNTIYF
. | TRBJ1-4 | TRBV7-9 | . | TGTGCCAGCAGCTCGCCGGAAGTGGGCACTAATGAAAAACTGTTTTTT | CASSSPEVGTNEKLFF
. | TRBJ1-3 | TRBV10-3 | . | TGTGCCATCAGTGACCCGGGGACGCGCGGAAACACCATATATTTT | CAISDPGTRGNTIYF
. | TRBJ2-7 | TRBV5-4 | . | TGTGCCAGCAGCCCGACGATGGGCGAGCAGTACTTC | CASSPTMGEQYF
TRBD2 | TRBJ2-3 | TRBV9 | . | TGTGCCAGCAGCCCGAGGGGACTAGCGGGCACAGATACGCAGTATTTT | CASSPRGLAGTDTQYF
. | TRBJ1-6 | TRBV6-6 | . | TGTGCCAGCAGTACTGGGGGCTCGGGATCACCCCTCCACTTT | CASSTGGSGSPLHF
. | TRBJ2-5 | TRBV6-2/TRBV6-3 | . | TGTGCCAGCAGTTACTCGATAGGGGCAGGGGAGACCCAGTACTTC | CASSYSIGAGETQYF
. | TRBJ1-3 | TRBV3-1/TRBV3-2 | . | TGTGCCAGCAGCCAAGGAAACACCATATATTTT | CASSQGNTIYF
. | TRBJ1-4 | TRBV5-8 | . | TGTGCCAGCAGCTTGGCGGGGGAAACTGCAACTAATGAAAAACTGTTTTTT | CASSLAGETATNEKLFF
. | TRBJ1-2 | TRBV19 | . | TGTGCCAGTAGTATTGATAAAAGGGACGGCTACACCTTC | CASSIDKRDGYTF
. | TRBJ1-1 | TRBV18 | once | TGTGCCAGCTCACCACCTGGGGTAGGGAAGACTGAAGCTTTCTTT | CASSPPGVGKTEAFF
. | TRBJ2-5 | TRBV7-9 | . | TGTGCCAGCAGCCATGCTCGGGAGCAAGAGACCCAGTACTTC | CASSHAREQETQYF
TRBD2 | TRBJ2-3 | TRBV5-1 | once | TGCGCCAGCAGCCGCCTAGCGGGGGGGGCTGTAGATACGCAGTATTTT | CASSRLAGGAVDTQYF